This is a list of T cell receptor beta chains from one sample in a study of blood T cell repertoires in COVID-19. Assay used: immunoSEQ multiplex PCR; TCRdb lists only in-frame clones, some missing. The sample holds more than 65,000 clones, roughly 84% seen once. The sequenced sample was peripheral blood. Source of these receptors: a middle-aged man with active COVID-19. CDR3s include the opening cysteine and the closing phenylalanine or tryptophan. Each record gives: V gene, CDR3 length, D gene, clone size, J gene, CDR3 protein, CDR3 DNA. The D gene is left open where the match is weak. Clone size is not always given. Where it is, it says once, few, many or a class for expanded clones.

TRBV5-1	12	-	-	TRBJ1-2	CASSSGLFGYTF	TGCGCCAGCAGCTCGGGACTCTTTGGCTACACCTTC
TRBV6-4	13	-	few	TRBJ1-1	CASRREAQSEAFF	TGTGCCAGCAGGCGGGAGGCACAGTCTGAAGCTTTCTTT
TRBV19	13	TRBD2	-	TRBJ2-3	CASSLREADTQYF	TGTGCCAGTAGTCTCCGGGAGGCAGATACGCAGTATTTT
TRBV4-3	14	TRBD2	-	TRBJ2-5	CASSQEGGEQTQYF	TGCGCCAGCAGCCAAGAGGGGGGGGAACAGACCCAGTACTTC
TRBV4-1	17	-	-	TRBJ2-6	CASSQQDRGDGANVLTF	TGCGCCAGCAGCCAACAAGATAGGGGCGACGGGGCCAACGTCCTGACTTTC
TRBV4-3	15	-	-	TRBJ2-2	CASSPVKEDTGELFF	TGCGCCAGCAGCCCAGTTAAAGAGGACACCGGGGAGCTGTTTTTT
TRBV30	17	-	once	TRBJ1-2	CAWSAPRGVQGNYGYTF	TGTGCCTGGAGTGCTCCCCGGGGAGTACAGGGAAACTATGGCTACACCTTC
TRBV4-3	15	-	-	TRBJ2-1	CASSQEYSSYNEQFF	TGCGCCAGCAGCCAAGAGTATAGCTCCTACAATGAGCAGTTCTTC
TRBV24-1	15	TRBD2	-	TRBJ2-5	CATSDPGRDQETQYF	TGTGCCACCAGTGACCCCGGGAGGGATCAAGAGACCCAGTACTTC
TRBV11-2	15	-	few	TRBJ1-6	CASSLDSGLNSPLHF	TGTGCCAGCAGCTTAGATTCCGGTCTTAATTCACCCCTCCACTTT
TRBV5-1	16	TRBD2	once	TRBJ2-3	CASSLGLAGGRDTQYF	TGCGCCAGCAGCTTGGGACTAGCGGGGGGGCGAGATACGCAGTATTTT
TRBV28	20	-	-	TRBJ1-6	CASSSLNEEEIFSYNSPLHF	TGTGCCAGCAGTTCACTAAACGAGGAGGAGATTTTCTCCTATAATTCACCCCTCCACTTT
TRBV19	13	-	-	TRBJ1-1	CASSTTGNTEAFF	TGTGCCAGTAGTACTACGGGGAACACTGAAGCTTTCTTT
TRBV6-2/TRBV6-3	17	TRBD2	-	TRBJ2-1	CASSLGPSGVSYNEQFF	TGTGCCAGCAGCCTAGGGCCTAGCGGAGTCTCCTACAATGAGCAGTTCTTC
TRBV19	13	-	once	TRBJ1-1	CATLPGGRTEAFF	TGTGCCACCCTGCCCGGGGGGCGGACTGAAGCTTTCTTT
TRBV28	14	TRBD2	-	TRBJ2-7	CASMRGGKAYEQYF	TGTGCCAGCATGCGGGGAGGGAAAGCCTACGAGCAGTACTTC
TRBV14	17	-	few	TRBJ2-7	CASSQVSTVPSSYEQYF	TGTGCCAGCAGCCAAGTTTCCACGGTTCCTAGCTCCTACGAGCAGTACTTC
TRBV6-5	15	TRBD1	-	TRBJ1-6	CASSLTGAGDSPLHF	TGTGCCAGCAGTCTGACAGGGGCGGGGGATTCACCCCTCCACTTT
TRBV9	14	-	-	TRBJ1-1	CASSEGQPNTEAFF	TGTGCCAGCAGCGAGGGACAACCAAACACTGAAGCTTTCTTT
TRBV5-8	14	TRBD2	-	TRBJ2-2	CASHGGSIAGELFF	TGTGCCAGCCATGGCGGGAGCATCGCCGGGGAGCTGTTTTTT
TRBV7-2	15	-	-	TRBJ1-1	CASSSRTVSNTEAFF	TGTGCCAGCAGCTCCAGGACAGTTTCGAACACTGAAGCTTTCTTT
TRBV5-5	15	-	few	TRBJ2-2	CASSLTSSNTGELFF	TGTGCCAGCAGCTTGACTAGCAGTAACACCGGGGAGCTGTTTTTT
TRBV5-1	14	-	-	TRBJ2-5	CASSLGTLQETQYF	TGCGCCAGCAGCTTGGGGACTTTACAAGAGACCCAGTACTTC
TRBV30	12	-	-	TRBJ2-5	CAWSPLRGTQYF	TGTGCCTGGAGTCCCCTCAGGGGAACCCAGTACTTC
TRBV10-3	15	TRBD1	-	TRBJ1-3	CAIKFSGGSGNTIYF	TGTGCCATCAAGTTCTCAGGGGGGTCTGGAAACACCATATATTTT
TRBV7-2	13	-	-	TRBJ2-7	CASSLSAGYEQYF	TGTGCCAGCAGCTTATCGGCAGGCTACGAGCAGTACTTC
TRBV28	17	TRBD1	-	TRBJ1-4	CASRLPGQGVYNEKLFF	TGTGCCAGCAGACTGCCGGGACAGGGAGTTTATAATGAAAAACTGTTTTTT